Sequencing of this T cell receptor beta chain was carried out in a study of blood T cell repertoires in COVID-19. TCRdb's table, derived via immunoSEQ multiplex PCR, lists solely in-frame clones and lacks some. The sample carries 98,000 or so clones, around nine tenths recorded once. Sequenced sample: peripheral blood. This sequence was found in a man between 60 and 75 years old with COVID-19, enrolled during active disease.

CDR3 in DNA: TGTGCCAGCAGCGCGGCTCCGGGACTTTACTACAATGAGCAGTTCTTC. Protein sequence: CASSAAPGLYYNEQFF. The chain joins TRBV7-3 to TRBJ2-1; tentative D call: TRBD2 (6 bases). This CDR3 is 16 amino acids long. Trimming stripped 5 bases from V and 3 bases from J, with 17 bases between. CDR1 SGHTA and CDR2 FQGTGA come from the germline V gene.